This TCR beta chain was identified during a study of blood T cell repertoires in COVID-19. Whole-study context: Spain, Italy and the United States supplied samples that represented acute and convalescent COVID-19. The analysed material was cDNA or gDNA that came from T cells, B-cell-depleted T cells, or PBMCs.

CDR1 is MNHEY, CDR2 SVGAGI, per germline. The CDR3 length is 12 residues. V was trimmed by 6 bases and J by 6 bases, leaving 11 bases between them. Under the authors' procedure: Estimation of nucleated cell counts was performed using reference gene primer amplification. Method: immunoSEQ multiplex PCR; TCRdb's copy keeps in-frame clones and lacks some. V, J and clone size are taken as reported in that table, and D and trimming were inferred from the DNA itself. The table records more than 90,000 clones, 75% to 90% of them present only once. This chain links TRBV6-5 with TRBJ1-2, with a tentative D call TRBD1 (5 bases). This sequence was found in an older woman with active or convalescent COVID-19. Material: peripheral blood. The CDR3 is CASSRDLNGYTF. The CDR3 region has the DNA TGTGCCAGCAGCAGGGATCTCAATGGCTACACCTTC.